Each of the 32 T cell receptor beta chains below was sequenced from the same sample in a study of T-cell memory formation after mild COVID-19 (dated by TCRdb to the early 2020s). Receptors were amplified or captured by 5' RACE. The sequencing machine was an Illumina NovaSeq 6000. Starting from the raw public reads, TCRdb applied fastp trimming at Q25, assembled clones with MiXCR and retained in-frame beta chains. Every entry covers one CDR3 protein and lists the most common genes and DNA from its rows. The sample has 90,000 to 120,000 distinct CDR3 sequences on record, 13% to 15% of them singletons. 35% to 40% of the sample is in the top ten clones. Material: PBMCs or a T cell subset sorted from them (not recorded which). The source is a man between 18 and 29 years old who had mild COVID-19 (a few samples of this study predate the infection). The sample titles of this study are shuffled in the database, so cell type and time point are left out; the donor was told from shared clones.

The chain recombines TRBV7-2 with TRBJ2-1, with TRBD2 matching 8 bases. The V segment lost 4 bases and the J segment 0 bases; nucleotides outside the gene matches: 11. The germline gives CDR1 SGHTA, CDR2 FQGNSA. The CDR3 loop spans 18 amino acids. For the CDR3, the DNA is TGTGCCAGCAGCTCCCGGGGAGGCGGGAGGACCTCCTACAATGAGCAGTTCTTC. It is translated as CASSSRGGGRTSYNEQFF.

This clonotype was counted at least ten times. The chain carries TRBV29-1 and TRBJ2-1; D is perhaps TRBD2 (6 bases). Germline V CDR1 and CDR2: SQVTM, ANQGSEA. The CDR3 spans 19 residues. Trimming shortened V by 3 bases and J by 7 bases, and 31 bases separated the two germline ends. CDR3 loop: CSVDNPGPPGPRGRNEQFF. CDR3 nucleotides: TGCAGCGTTGATAATCCGGGACCTCCGGGACCTCGGGGGAGGAATGAGCAGTTCTTC.

This clonotype was observed many times. The chain employs TRBV29-1 and TRBJ2-5, with D tentatively TRBD1 or TRBD2 (5 bases each). V dropped 7 bases and J dropped 9 bases, with 12 bases sitting between them. Germline V CDR1 and CDR2: SQVTM, ANQGSEA. The CDR3 covers 10 residues. CDR3 sequence reads: CSGDAPPQYF. In DNA form, the CDR3 reads TGCAGCGGGGACGCGCCCCCCCAGTACTTC.

In this sample, this clonotype turned up a few times. The CDR3 region has the DNA TGTGCCATCAGGGCGGGACTAGCCTTCACAGATACGCAGTATTTT. Its protein is CAIRAGLAFTDTQYF. V is TRBV10-3 and J is TRBJ2-3; 9 nucleotides align to TRBD2. In germline, CDR1 is ENHRY, CDR2 SYGVKD. V shed 6 bases and J 2 bases; nucleotides not matched to a gene: 6. The CDR3 loop spans 15 amino acids.

J is TRBJ2-2 and V is TRBV2, with 8 bases identical to TRBD2. Germline CDR1 SNHLY, CDR2 FYNNEI. CDR3 length: 15 amino acids. Germline trimming cut 8 bases from V and 3 bases from J; bases unmatched to any gene: 8. In nucleotides, the CDR3 is TGTGCCAGCCTGATGGCGGGGGGCTACACCGGGGAGCTGTTTTTT. Translating gives CASLMAGGYTGELFF.

This clonotype was seen repeatedly, ten times or more. The gene calls are TRBV6-2 or TRBV6-3 and TRBJ2-2; D is undetermined. Trimming took 0 bases from V and 1 from J, leaving 9 bases between them. Germline values: CDR1 MNHEY, CDR2 SVGEGT. The CDR3 has 16 residues. DNA of the CDR3: TGTGCCAGCAGTTACTCTGCGGACGAGAACACCGGGGAGCTGTTTTTT. Protein sequence: CASSYSADENTGELFF.

This clonotype was found a few times. The V gene is TRBV10-3, the J gene TRBJ2-3, with unresolved D. The CDR3 is 13 amino acids. Germline loops: CDR1 ENHRY, CDR2 SYGVKD. The V gene lost 2 bases and the J gene lost 2 bases, with 5 bases spanning the gap. The CDR3 bases are TGTGCCATCAGTGAGGTATCCACAGATACGCAGTATTTT. This translates into CAISEVSTDTQYF.

The table lists this clonotype with a few counts. The chain is built from TRBV5-1 and TRBJ1-1; D gene ambiguous. The CDR3 length is 14 residues. Trimming shortened V by 8 bases and J by 2 bases, and 16 bases separated the two germline ends. Germline loops: CDR1 SGHRS, CDR2 YFSETQ. CDR3 in DNA: TGCGCCAGGGCCCCTTTAAGGGAAAACACTGAAGCTTTCTTT. It encodes CARAPLRENTEAFF.

This clonotype was counted between two and nine times. The chain joins TRBV6-6 to TRBJ1-2, with a possible D match to TRBD1 (6 bases). Germline values: CDR1 MNHNY, CDR2 SVGAGI (reference sequence). This CDR3 comprises 18 residues. V shed 0 bases and J shed 2 bases, with 19 bases lying between them. CDR3 coding DNA: TGTGCCAGCAGTTACTCGAGGGACATCCCCGGGACCAACTATGGCTACACCTTC. This translates into CASSYSRDIPGTNYGYTF.

This clonotype has only a few counts. This rearrangement joins TRBV6-6 to TRBJ2-1; TRBD2 aligns across 8 bases. This CDR3 comprises 15 residues. Germline-derived CDR1 and CDR2 are MNHNY and SVGAGI (reference sequence). V lost 0 bases to trimming and J lost 4 bases; unmatched junction nucleotides: 2. CDR3 loop: CASSYSTSEYNEQFF. DNA of the CDR3: TGTGCCAGCAGTTACTCGACTAGCGAATACAATGAGCAGTTCTTC.

This clonotype was detected many times. V gene TRBV7-8 combines with J gene TRBJ1-1; possible D gene TRBD1, 6 bases. Germline values: CDR1 SGHVS, CDR2 FQNEAQ. Between the trimmed V and J ends, which lost 3 bases and 0 bases, there was a span of 8 bases. The CDR3 has 14 residues. CDR3 sequence reads: CASSFGTLNTEAFF. CDR3 nucleotide sequence: TGTGCCAGCAGCTTTGGGACATTGAACACTGAAGCTTTCTTT.

This clonotype occurred a few times. The chain employs TRBV6-5 and TRBJ2-1, with D possibly TRBD2 on 6 matching bases. Germline V gives CDR1 MNHEY, CDR2 SVGAGI. The CDR3 totals 13 residues. V was clipped by 8 bases and J by 7 bases, with 15 bases between them. CDR3 residues: CASSRAGTNEQFF. The CDR3 nucleotides are TGTGCCAGCTCCCGGGCAGGGACTAATGAGCAGTTCTTC.

The chain links TRBV5-1 to TRBJ2-7; the D gene is possibly TRBD1 (6 bases). V was cut by 1 base and J by 2 bases, with 13 bases left in between. CDR3 length: 15 amino acids. Per germline, CDR1 SGHRS and CDR2 YFSETQ. This CDR3 reads CASSLIRDKAYEQYV. The CDR3 DNA is TGCGCCAGCAGCTTGATTAGGGACAAGGCCTACGAGCAGTACGTC.

In this sample, this clonotype turned up many times. The chain couples TRBV20-1 to TRBJ2-7; TRBD1 is a possible D gene (5 bases). The CDR3 spans 14 residues. Between the trimmed V and J ends, which lost 6 bases and 5 bases, there was a span of 20 bases. The V gene's germline CDR1 is DFQATT and CDR2 SNEGSKA (reference sequence). The CDR3 sequence is CSADSRGKSHEQYF. In nucleotides, the CDR3 is TGCAGTGCCGACAGCCGCGGAAAAAGCCACGAGCAGTACTTC.

This chain links TRBV4-1 with TRBJ1-1, with D possibly TRBD1 on 5 matching bases. The CDR3 length is 14 residues. Trimming removed 5 bases from V and 1 base from J, with 11 bases in between. CDR1 MGHRA and CDR2 YSYEKL come from the germline V gene. CDR3 nucleotide sequence: TGCGCCAGCAGCAGAGGTACAGGGAACACTGAAGCTTTCTTT. The encoded protein is CASSRGTGNTEAFF.

Many counts were recorded for this clonotype. This chain connects TRBV5-1 to TRBJ1-1; D unresolved. This CDR3 has 12 residues. The V end lost 5 bases, the J end lost 3 bases, and 8 bases lay between the germline ends. Germline CDR1 SGHRS, CDR2 YFSETQ. The CDR3 DNA sequence: TGCGCCAGCAGTTCCGGATACACTGAAGCTTTCTTT. As protein: CASSSGYTEAFF.

This clonotype appeared a few times. The CDR3 loop is CASSAPWGSDYGYTF. In DNA form, the CDR3 reads TGTGCCAGCAGCGCCCCCTGGGGGTCGGACTATGGCTACACCTTC. This chain links TRBV7-2 with TRBJ1-2, with D perhaps TRBD1 (5 bases). The germline gives CDR1 SGHTA, CDR2 FQGNSA. The CDR3 is 15 residues long. V shed 5 bases and J shed 3 bases, with 16 bases lying between them.

This clonotype was observed at least ten times. V gene TRBV4-3 combines with J gene TRBJ2-6; possibly TRBD1 for D (6 bases). V was clipped by 0 bases and J by 2 bases, with 11 bases between them. The germline V gene encodes CDR1 LGHNA and CDR2 YSLEER. This CDR3 has 17 residues. The CDR3 region is CASSQETQGTGANVLTF. In DNA form, the CDR3 reads TGCGCCAGCAGCCAAGAAACCCAGGGGACTGGGGCCAACGTCCTGACTTTC.

This clonotype came up a few times. CDR3 residues: CASRGAGTRLTDTQYF. For the CDR3, the DNA is TGTGCCAGCAGAGGGGCTGGCACTCGCCTTACAGATACGCAGTATTTT. The rearrangement links TRBV7-9 to TRBJ2-3, with D possibly TRBD1 on 5 matching bases. The CDR3 is 16 residues long. Germline-derived CDR1 and CDR2 are SEHNR and FQNEAQ (reference sequence). Trimming took off 6 bases at V and 3 bases at J, with 19 bases between the two ends.

This chain links TRBV5-4 with TRBJ2-1; D might be TRBD1 or TRBD2, each matching 6 bases. CDR3 length: 15 amino acids. CDR1 SGHNT and CDR2 YYREEE come from the germline V gene (reference sequence). V lost 4 bases and J 3 bases, leaving 14 bases between the germline ends. As DNA, the CDR3 is TGTGCCAGCAGCACCCCGGGGGCCGACTACAATGAGCAGTTCTTC. Translation gives CASSTPGADYNEQFF.

This clonotype was detected only a few times. J is TRBJ2-2 and V is TRBV23-1; the D is unclear. TRBV23-1 is sorted into the ORF group, with uncertain function. V was clipped by 3 bases and J by 4 bases, with 0 bases between them. This CDR3 has 11 amino acids. The CDR3, as DNA: TGCGCCAGCAGTCACACCGGGGAGCTGTTTTTT. Translating it yields CASSHTGELFF.

The chain joins TRBV9 to TRBJ2-1; TRBD2 agrees at 7 bases. CDR3 length equals 15 residues. The germline V gene encodes CDR1 SGDLS and CDR2 YYNGEE. V shed 0 bases, J shed 5 bases, and the junction held 5 bases outside the gene matches. The CDR3 DNA reads as TGTGCCAGCAGCGTAGAGCGGGGTGGGCACAATGAGCAGTTCTTC. This sequence encodes CASSVERGGHNEQFF.

The gene calls are TRBV27 and TRBJ2-2, with D possibly matching TRBD2 (6 bases). V lost 6 bases, J lost 6 bases, and 20 bases lay in between. This CDR3 region has 16 residues. In germline, CDR1 is MNHEY, CDR2 SMNVEV (reference sequence). The CDR3 nucleotides read TGTGCCAGCAGCGGATCCCTAGCGAGGATCTCCGGGGAGCTGTTTTTT. Translation: CASSGSLARISGELFF.

The chain links TRBV20-1 to TRBJ1-3, with D unclear. This CDR3 region has 16 residues. Trimming removed 0 bases at V and 0 bases at J, with 12 bases between. CDR1 DFQATT and CDR2 SNEGSKA come from the germline V gene (reference sequence). The CDR3 sequence is CSARDPGPSSGNTIYF. CDR3 in DNA: TGCAGTGCTAGAGACCCCGGGCCTTCCTCTGGAAACACCATATATTTT.

The V gene is TRBV7-9, the J gene TRBJ2-2; the match to TRBD1 covers 9 bases. J gave up 4 bases and V 3 bases, and 9 bases lay outside the gene matches. The germline V gene encodes CDR1 SEHNR and CDR2 FQNEAQ (reference sequence). The CDR3 length is 17 residues. This CDR3 reads CASSFLTGGLATGELFF. CDR3 nucleotide sequence: TGTGCCAGCAGCTTTTTAACAGGGGGCCTGGCCACCGGGGAGCTGTTTTTT.

Judged by abundance, this clonotype is medium-sized. The CDR3 loop is CASTALFGGQRTDTQYF. CDR3 bases: TGCGCCAGCACCGCTCTTTTTGGGGGGCAACGGACAGATACGCAGTATTTT. The gene calls are TRBV10-2 and TRBJ2-3, with D perhaps given as TRBD1 or TRBD2 (6 bases each). The CDR3 is made up of 17 amino acids. Germline V gives CDR1 WSHSY, CDR2 SAAADI. V was trimmed by 7 bases and J by 3 bases, leaving 23 bases between them.

V is TRBV7-2 and J is TRBJ1-6; D might be TRBD1 (6 bases). From germline, CDR1 is SGHTA and CDR2 FQGNSA. V was clipped by 0 bases and J by 9 bases, with 6 bases between them. The CDR3 runs to 13 residues. The CDR3 spells CASSLATGSPLHF. The CDR3 region has the DNA TGTGCCAGCAGCTTAGCGACAGGTTCACCCCTCCACTTT. Filled out from reference TRBV7-2 and TRBJ1-6, the complete variable domain reads GAGVSQSPSNKVTEKGKDVELRCDPISGHTALYWYRQSLGQGLEFLIYFQGNSAPDKSGLPSDRFSAERTGGSVSTLTIQRTQQEDSAVYLCASSLATGSPLHFGNGTRLTVT.

V and J are TRBV20-1 and TRBJ2-7; D perhaps matches TRBD2 (7 bases). Trimming pared 3 bases from V and 3 bases from J, leaving 15 bases between. This CDR3 is built from 14 residues. Germline V gives CDR1 DFQATT, CDR2 SNEGSKA (reference sequence). Here the CDR3 reads CSARDGGAFYEQYF. Here the CDR3 DNA reads TGCAGTGCTAGGGATGGGGGGGCATTCTACGAGCAGTACTTC.

This clonotype appeared a few times. The gene calls are TRBV4-3 and TRBJ1-2; D ambiguous. Looked up from germline, CDR1 is LGHNA and CDR2 is YSLEER. The CDR3 runs 14 residues. Between the trimmed V and J ends, which lost 0 bases and 6 bases, there was a span of 11 bases. In DNA, the CDR3 is TGCGCCAGCAGCCAAGAATTAGCTGGGGATGGCTACACCTTC. This gives the protein CASSQELAGDGYTF.

The chain recombines TRBV4-2 with TRBJ2-7, with TRBD2 matching 7 bases. Germline-derived CDR1 and CDR2 are LGHNA and YNFKEQ. The V and J ends lost 1 base and 0 bases, in that order; junction bases with no gene match: 6. The CDR3 spans 16 residues. As DNA, the CDR3 is TGTGCCAGCAGCCAAGCAGAGGGCGGGAGCTCCTACGAGCAGTACTTC. Amino acids: CASSQAEGGSSYEQYF.

The DNA for the CDR3 is TGTGCCAGCAGTCAGGGTGTTGCTAATGAAAAACTGTTTTTT. It encodes CASSQGVANEKLFF. The chain has TRBV12-3 or TRBV12-4 and TRBJ1-4; a weak D match, TRBD1 (5 bases). Trimming removed 5 bases at V and 3 bases at J, with 10 bases between. The CDR3 is made up of 14 amino acids.

The chain combines TRBV4-1 with TRBJ2-7, with TRBD2 identical over 11 bases. Germline V gene lookup returns CDR1 MGHRA and CDR2 YSYEKL. Trimming at V came to 5 bases and at J to 9 bases, leaving 6 bases not matched to a gene. This CDR3 contains 13 residues. The DNA for the CDR3 is TGCGCCAGCAGCACCCGGACTAGCGGGTTGCAGTACTTC. Amino acids: CASSTRTSGLQYF.